The source of this TCR beta chain is a study of cytomegalovirus exposure and HLA in healthy donors. About this clone: No antigen is known for it.

Primers: 60 Vbeta forward and 13 Jbeta reverse. Profiling relied on immunoSEQ multiplex PCR, and the TCRdb table lists in-frame clones only, not all of them. The sample gives approximately 150,000 clones, 65% to 80% of which show up once; approximately 2% is in the top ten. Overall study results and limits: The study assumed roughly uniform donor sequencing depth for presence/absence analyses. In a later analysis, V- and J-gene trimming of beta chains associated with a DCLRE1C missense variant, replicated independently.

V lost 4 bases, J lost 0 bases, and 9 bases stayed unmatched. CDR3 size: 17 residues. The germline gives CDR1 MNHNS, CDR2 SASEGT. The TCR sequence derives from a man aged 35 to 55 in good health and CMV-seronegative. The chain links TRBV6-1 to TRBJ1-5; the match to TRBD1 covers 7 bases. The specimen was PBMCs. DNA of the CDR3: TGTGCCAGCAGTGCCCGGACAGGAAGTCATAGCAATCAGCCCCAGCATTTT. Translating gives CASSARTGSHSNQPQHF.